Shown below are 2 T cell receptor beta chains from a single sample sequenced in a study of T cells after yellow fever vaccination. From the 5' RACE reads, TCRdb called clonotypes with MiXCR, one entry per CDR3 protein. In the table there are 240,000 or so distinct CDR3 sequences, about 7% of which are singletons. The sequences come from CD4+ T cells sorted from PBMCs, collected 15 days after the yellow fever booster vaccination. The receptor set was obtained from a man aged 25-40 years who received the YFV17D yellow fever vaccine.

The rearrangement joins TRBV18 to TRBJ2-5; tentatively, D is TRBD2 (5 bases). Germline-derived CDR1 and CDR2 are KGHSH and LQKENI. Trimming removed 2 bases from V and 3 bases from J, with 10 bases in between. This CDR3 spans 14 amino acids. DNA of the CDR3: TGTGCCAGCTCACCAAATTCGGGAAAAGAGACCCAGTACTTC. Residues: CASSPNSGKETQYF.

The gene calls are TRBV20-1 and TRBJ1-5, with TRBD1 matching over 7 bases. This CDR3 is 14 amino acids long. With 2 bases clipped from V and 5 bases from J, the junction kept 6 bases outside the gene matches. Germline-derived CDR1 and CDR2 are DFQATT and SNEGSKA (reference sequence). CDR3 amino acids: CSARRGQSDQPQHF. CDR3 coding DNA: TGCAGTGCTAGAAGGGGGCAATCCGATCAGCCCCAGCATTTT.